Shown below are 5 T cell receptor beta chains from a single sample sequenced in a study of radiotherapy plus CTLA-4 blockade in lung cancer. Here immunoSEQ multiplex PCR was the method, and the copy in TCRdb shows in-frame clones only, minus some. The sample consists of around 82,000 clones, about 88% of them appearing once. The specimen was peripheral blood, collected from a patient treated with radiotherapy plus ipilimumab. These receptors all come from a human donor with non-small cell lung cancer that progressed on radiotherapy plus ipilimumab.

This chain joins TRBV4-1 and TRBJ2-1; TRBD2 matches at 11 bases. J was trimmed by 7 bases and V by 0 bases; bases with no gene match: 11. The CDR3 has 18 amino acids. Germline V gene sequence: CDR1 MGHRA, CDR2 YSYEKL. The CDR3 region is CASSQEPPGVAGGNEQFF. CDR3 DNA sequence: TGCGCCAGCAGCCAAGAACCCCCAGGGGTAGCGGGAGGGAATGAGCAGTTCTTC.

This chain connects TRBV10-3 to TRBJ2-3; 10 bases fit TRBD1. J lost 1 base, V lost 9 bases, and 4 bases had no gene match. Germline-derived CDR1 and CDR2 are ENHRY and SYGVKD. The CDR3 is 14 amino acids. CDR3 protein: CAIQTGGGTDTQYF. The CDR3 coding sequence is TGTGCCATACAGACAGGGGGCGGCACAGATACGCAGTATTTT.

The chain carries TRBV7-2 and TRBJ2-2, with 8 bases lining up with TRBD1. CDR1 and CDR2 from the germline V gene are SGHTA and FQGNSA. After removal of 2 bases from V and 0 bases from J, the junction contained 5 bases not matched to a gene. This CDR3 spans 17 amino acids. CDR3 protein: CASSLFQGASNTGELFF. In nucleotides, the CDR3 is TGTGCCAGCAGCTTATTCCAGGGGGCGTCGAACACCGGGGAGCTGTTTTTT.

The chain couples TRBV27 to TRBJ1-4; D is perhaps TRBD1 (6 bases). Germline V CDR1 and CDR2: MNHEY, SMNVEV (reference sequence). CDR3 length: 17 residues. Deletions cut 2 bases from V and 7 bases from J, with 20 bases between. Here the CDR3 reads CASSLVPYGQGSEKLFF. CDR3 nucleotide sequence: TGTGCCAGCAGTTTAGTCCCTTATGGCCAGGGGAGTGAAAAACTGTTTTTT. Using reference TRBV27 and TRBJ1-4 for the parts outside the CDR3, the full variable domain is EAQVTQNPRYLITVTGKKLTVTCSQNMNHEYMSWYRQDPGLGLRQIYYSMNVEVTDKGDVPEGYKVSRKEKRNFPLILESPSPNQTSLYFCASSLVPYGQGSEKLFFGSGTQLSVL.

This clone came up once. This chain joins TRBV7-2 and TRBJ2-7, with D possibly matching TRBD1 (5 bases). Germline CDR1 is SGHTA and CDR2 is FQGNSA. The CDR3 runs to 13 residues. V dropped 7 bases and J dropped 4 bases, with 14 bases sitting between them. CDR3 in amino acids: CASTHSQGYEQYF. CDR3 DNA sequence: TGTGCCAGCACCCACTCCCAGGGTTACGAGCAGTACTTC.